These 24 T cell receptor beta chains were sequenced from one sample in a study of blood T cell repertoires in COVID-19. The protocol was immunoSEQ multiplex PCR, while the TCRdb copy is restricted to in-frame clones and leaves out a portion. This table holds about 220,000 clones, 80% to 90% found once. Sequencing was performed on peripheral blood. The receptors here all came from a man in his forties with acute or convalescent COVID-19.

The CDR3 coding sequence is TGTGCCAGCAGCCAAAGGACTAGCGGGAGGTTCAACACCGGGGAGCTGTTTTTT. It translates to CASSQRTSGRFNTGELFF. This chain links TRBV3-1 (or the pseudogene TRBV3-2) with TRBJ2-2, with 14 bases identical to TRBD2. Germline V CDR1 and CDR2: LGHDT, YNNKEL (reference sequence). Losses at the gene ends were 2 bases for V and 2 bases for J; bases not matched to a gene: 4. The CDR3 loop spans 18 amino acids.

This clone was observed a single time. The chain employs TRBV7-2 and TRBJ2-7, with D possibly TRBD2 on 5 matching bases. Trimming stripped 0 bases from V and 0 bases from J, with 9 bases between. The CDR3 contains 15 residues. Germline V lookup: CDR1 SGHTA, CDR2 FQGNSA. The CDR3 DNA reads as TGTGCCAGCAGCTTAGCGACTACTAGCTCCTACGAGCAGTACTTC. Amino acid sequence: CASSLATTSSYEQYF.

The CDR3 DNA reads TGTGCCAGCAGCTTCGGACAGACCAACACTGAAGCTTTCTTT. The encoded protein is CASSFGQTNTEAFF. The rearrangement joins TRBV11-2 to TRBJ1-1; maybe TRBD1 (6 bases). This CDR3 has 14 amino acids. Germline V gene sequence: CDR1 SGHAT, CDR2 FQNNGV. Trimming took off 3 bases at V and 2 bases at J, with 10 bases between the two ends.

As DNA, the CDR3 is TGTGCCAGCAGCTCCTATCAGGGGGGATACGGCGAGGAGCAGTTCTTC. It yields the protein CASSSYQGGYGEEQFF. This chain connects TRBV11-2 to TRBJ2-1; tentatively, D is TRBD1 (7 bases). V lost 4 bases and J 10 bases, leaving 23 bases between the germline ends. The CDR3 sequence is 16 residues long. CDR1 is SGHAT, CDR2 FQNNGV, per germline.

The chain couples TRBV29-1 to TRBJ1-2, with TRBD1 matching 7 bases. This CDR3 has 11 amino acids. The V segment lost 6 bases and the J segment 7 bases; nucleotides outside the gene matches: 5. In germline, CDR1 is SQVTM, CDR2 ANQGSEA. The CDR3 loop reads CSVGTGAGYTF. The CDR3 DNA reads as TGCAGCGTCGGAACAGGGGCTGGCTACACCTTC.

V usage is TRBV7-6 and J usage is TRBJ2-1, with 7 bases fitting TRBD2. The CDR3 runs 15 residues. CDR1 and CDR2 from the germline V gene are SGHVS and FNYEAQ. V gave up 5 bases and J gave up 2 bases; unmatched junction bases: 6. The DNA for the CDR3 is TGTGCCAGCAGCCGAAGCGGGATCCCCTACAATGAGCAGTTCTTC. It encodes CASSRSGIPYNEQFF.

The chain combines TRBV5-5 with TRBJ2-1; unclear D gene. This CDR3 region has 13 residues. The V end lost 2 bases, the J end lost 5 bases, and 8 bases lay between the germline ends. In germline, CDR1 is SGHKS, CDR2 YYEKEE (reference sequence). This CDR3 is CASSFYGDNEQFF. The CDR3 nucleotides are TGTGCCAGCAGCTTCTATGGAGACAATGAGCAGTTCTTC.

J is TRBJ1-6 and V is TRBV6-2 or TRBV6-3; tentatively, D is TRBD1 (6 bases). The V and J ends lost 2 bases and 6 bases respectively, with 17 bases between them. Germline CDR1 reads MNHEY; CDR2 reads SVGEGT. The CDR3 loop spans 17 amino acids. This CDR3 reads CASSYGARTVPNSPLHF. The CDR3 DNA follows: TGTGCCAGCAGTTACGGCGCCCGGACAGTCCCTAATTCACCCCTCCACTTT.

This sequence joins TRBV27 and TRBJ2-7; the match to TRBD2 covers 11 bases. This CDR3 comprises 13 residues. Germline V gives CDR1 MNHEY, CDR2 SMNVEV (reference sequence). V lost 6 bases to trimming and J lost 4 bases; unmatched junction nucleotides: 2. The CDR3 loop reads CASRPSGGYEQYF. The CDR3 DNA reads TGTGCCAGCAGACCTAGCGGGGGGTACGAGCAGTACTTC.

The rearrangement uses TRBV5-4 and TRBJ1-2; the D is unclear. V was shortened by 9 bases and J by 0 bases, with 15 bases between the two germline ends. Germline V gene sequence: CDR1 SGHNT, CDR2 YYREEE (reference sequence). This CDR3 region has 14 residues. CDR3 in DNA: TGTGCCATTACTACGGGAGTTTCTAACTATGGCTACACCTTC. Translated, it gives CAITTGVSNYGYTF.

This chain connects TRBV7-6 to TRBJ1-2; TRBD1 aligns across 8 bases. Trimming removed 5 bases from V and 8 bases from J; junction bases left unmatched: 7. The CDR3 totals 13 residues. CDR1 and CDR2 (germline): SGHVS, FNYEAQ. The CDR3 loop reads CASSNSGGAGYTF. The CDR3 coding sequence is TGTGCCAGCAGCAATTCAGGGGGCGCGGGCTACACCTTC. The full variable domain, with the rest looked up from reference TRBV7-6 and TRBJ1-2, is GAGVSQSPRYKVTKRGQDVALRCDPISGHVSLYWYRQALGQGPEFLTYFNYEAQQDKSGLPNDRFSAERPEGSISTLTIQRTEQRDSAMYRCASSNSGGAGYTFGSGTRLTVV.

This chain links TRBV25-1 with TRBJ2-1; the D gene is possibly TRBD2 (6 bases). Germline-derived CDR1 and CDR2 are MGHDK and SYGVNS. The CDR3 runs to 16 residues. The V end lost 4 bases, the J end lost 0 bases, and 13 bases lay between the germline ends. The CDR3 DNA follows: TGTGCCAGCAGTGGGATAGCGGTTAGCTCCTACAATGAGCAGTTCTTC. Protein: CASSGIAVSSYNEQFF.

This clone was seen only once. This same CDR3 is encoded by further DNA sequences in the sample. The V and J genes are TRBV3-1 (or the pseudogene TRBV3-2) and TRBJ1-5; D gene unclear. Germline values: CDR1 LGHDT, CDR2 YNNKEL (reference sequence). V was shortened by 1 base and J by 2 bases, with 6 bases between the two germline ends. The CDR3 has 14 residues. CDR3 region: CASSQGRGNQPQHF. CDR3 DNA: TGTGCCAGCAGCCAAGGGAGGGGCAATCAGCCCCAGCATTTT.

V gene TRBV28 combines with J gene TRBJ2-2, with 7 bases aligning to TRBD1. The V and J ends lost 3 bases and 5 bases, in that order; junction bases with no gene match: 3. The length of the CDR3 is 14 residues. Germline V CDR1 and CDR2: MDHEN, SYDVKM. DNA for the CDR3: TGTGCCAGCAGTTTCGGGACAGAGACCGGGGAGCTGTTTTTT. Residues: CASSFGTETGELFF.

This clone was seen only once. One end of the junction is discordant with germline, which a read error may explain. This rearrangement joins TRBV3-1 (or the pseudogene TRBV3-2) to TRBJ2-7; TRBD1 aligns across 8 bases. The CDR3 consists of 14 residues. The germline V gene has CDR1 LGHDT and CDR2 YNNKEL (reference sequence). CDR3 residues: CASSKDRGNYEQYF. Here the CDR3 DNA reads TGTGCCAGCAGCAAAGACAGGGGCAACTACGAGCAGTACTTC.

CDR3 nucleotide sequence: TGTGCCAGCAGCTTATACAGCGGTGAGACCCAGTACTTC. Encoded protein: CASSLYSGETQYF. This chain connects TRBV5-4 to TRBJ2-5; D perhaps matches TRBD2 (5 bases). Germline V gene lookup returns CDR1 SGHNT and CDR2 YYREEE (reference sequence). Trimming cost V 2 bases and J 5 bases, with 10 bases left between them. This CDR3 contains 13 residues.

The CDR3 nucleotides are TGCGCCAGCGGAAGGGGACTAGCGGGAGTGGAGACCCAGTACTTC. This translates into CASGRGLAGVETQYF. The chain carries TRBV5-1 and TRBJ2-5; 14 positions agree with TRBD2. The trim removed 7 bases at V and 5 bases at J, leaving 7 bases unmatched. This CDR3 region has 15 residues. Germline V lookup: CDR1 SGHRS, CDR2 YFSETQ.

The chain carries TRBV4-3 and TRBJ1-1, with unresolved D. Trimming cost V 0 bases and J 6 bases, with 11 bases left between them. Germline CDR1 and CDR2: LGHNA and YSLEER. The CDR3 is 14 amino acids. CDR3 protein: CASSQDSAGAEAFF. The CDR3 bases are TGCGCCAGCAGCCAAGATTCTGCGGGAGCTGAAGCTTTCTTT.

The V gene is TRBV7-2, the J gene TRBJ2-7; D call uncertain. The germline V and J ends were trimmed by 5 bases and 3 bases, with 8 bases remaining between them. The CDR3 consists of 12 residues. The V gene's germline CDR1 is SGHTA and CDR2 FQGNSA. The CDR3 here is CASSRVNYEQYF. In nucleotides, the CDR3 is TGTGCCAGCAGCCGAGTCAACTACGAGCAGTACTTC.

This rearrangement joins TRBV27 to TRBJ2-2; 11 nucleotides agree with TRBD1. The CDR3 length is 15 residues. Losses at the gene ends were 9 bases for V and 3 bases for J; bases not matched to a gene: 6. The V gene's germline CDR1 is MNHEY and CDR2 SMNVEV (reference sequence). CDR3 nucleotide sequence: TGTGCCAGTGGCCGGGACAGGGGGTACACCGGGGAGCTGTTTTTT. Translation: CASGRDRGYTGELFF.

This clone was observed once. The rearrangement links TRBV5-1 to TRBJ2-3; 8 bases are shared with TRBD2. The CDR3 is 15 amino acids. Germline trimming cut 2 bases from V and 2 bases from J; bases unmatched to any gene: 4. CDR1 SGHRS and CDR2 YFSETQ come from the germline V gene. Here the CDR3 reads CASSLAGVTTDTQYF. DNA of the CDR3: TGCGCCAGCAGCTTAGCGGGGGTTACCACAGATACGCAGTATTTT.

This chain links TRBV6-5 with TRBJ2-7, with D perhaps TRBD1 (7 bases). The germline V gene has CDR1 MNHEY and CDR2 SVGAGI. The CDR3 is 15 amino acids. The germline V and J ends were trimmed by 8 bases and 5 bases, with 22 bases remaining between them. CDR3 coding DNA: TGTGCCAGCGGTCCCCTTGGCAGGGGGGTCCACGAGCAGTACTTC. This codes for CASGPLGRGVHEQYF.

The V call is TRBV6-5, the J call TRBJ2-7, with TRBD1 identical over 11 bases. The CDR3 is made up of 15 amino acids. The V and J ends lost 7 bases and 3 bases, in that order; junction bases with no gene match: 8. CDR1 and CDR2 (germline): MNHEY, SVGAGI. CDR3 in DNA: TGTGCCAGCAATAAGGGACAGGGGGAATTCTACGAGCAGTACTTC. Protein product: CASNKGQGEFYEQYF.

The J gene is TRBJ2-7, the V gene TRBV10-3; D gene uncertain. This CDR3 has 12 residues. The V end was cut by 3 bases, the J end by 0 bases, with 3 bases between. CDR1 is ENHRY, CDR2 SYGVKD, per germline. CDR3 sequence: CAISDISYEQYF. Written as DNA, the CDR3 is TGTGCCATCAGTGACATCTCCTACGAGCAGTACTTC.